These 9 T cell receptor beta chains came from one sample sequenced in a study of human T cells and chemical hapten exposure (dated by TCRdb to 2020 to 2023). Explained via the paper, the time point label denotes: patch test 3, about 24 weeks after DPC sensitization. This sample's treatment or condition label indicates: therapeutic diphenylcyclopropenone sensitization with weekly scalp DPC. The library relied on RACE. TCRdb records NextSeq 500 as the sequencer. TCRdb cleaned the public reads at Q25 with fastp, built clones with MiXCR and kept in-frame beta chains. One record per CDR3 amino acid sequence lists the most common genes and DNA. Present in this sample are about 48,000 distinct CDR3 sequences, more than 9.5% of which were seen just once. The ten largest account for roughly 15% of the sample. The source was whole blood, collected in connection with sensitization to the hapten diphenylcyclopropenone (DPC). The receptors derive from a woman in her 40s with alopecia areata. Some clones in this sample may be carry-over from other donors' samples.

The chain links TRBV14 to TRBJ1-1; D might be TRBD1 (5 bases). Germline values: CDR1 SGHDN, CDR2 FVKESK. Deletions cut 2 bases from V and 4 bases from J, with 8 bases between. This CDR3 comprises 13 residues. The CDR3 nucleotides are TGTGCCAGCAGCCAACAGGGAAGCACTGAAGCTTTCTTT. It is translated as CASSQQGSTEAFF.

This clonotype was counted ten times or more. This chain joins TRBV7-8 and TRBJ1-6; D unresolved. The CDR3 consists of 18 residues. The V gene lost 5 bases and the J gene lost 0 bases, with 17 bases spanning the gap. Germline V gives CDR1 SGHVS, CDR2 FQNEAQ. CDR3 in amino acids: CASSTSVQESSYNSPLHF. In DNA, the CDR3 is TGTGCCAGCAGCACTAGCGTCCAGGAGAGCTCCTATAATTCACCCCTCCACTTT.

This clonotype was picked up many times. The V gene is TRBV4-3, the J gene TRBJ2-7; 7 nucleotides align to TRBD1. Trimming took 3 bases from V and 3 from J; bases not matched to a gene: 2. The germline V gene has CDR1 LGHNA and CDR2 YSLEER. The CDR3 has 13 residues. The CDR3 spells CASSQGQNYEQYF. The CDR3 nucleotides are TGCGCCAGCAGCCAGGGACAGAACTACGAGCAGTACTTC.

This clonotype was counted ten times or more. The chain employs TRBV9 and TRBJ2-7, with 8 bases fitting TRBD1. V lost 3 bases and J lost 2; bases outside the gene matches: 7. The germline V gene has CDR1 SGDLS and CDR2 YYNGEE. The CDR3 length is 15 residues. The CDR3 is CASSETGTGTYEQYF. The CDR3, as DNA: TGTGCCAGCAGCGAAACCGGGACAGGCACCTACGAGCAGTACTTC. Filled out from reference TRBV9 and TRBJ2-7, the complete variable domain reads DSGVTQTPKHLITATGQRVTLRCSPRSGDLSVYWYQQSLDQGLQFLIQYYNGEERAKGNILERFSAQQFPDLHSELNLSSLELGDSALYFCASSETGTGTYEQYFGPGTRLTVT.

This clonotype was counted many times. This rearrangement joins TRBV7-8 to TRBJ2-3; 15 bases are shared with TRBD2. CDR3 length equals 17 residues. The germline gives CDR1 SGHVS, CDR2 FQNEAQ. V dropped 5 bases and J dropped 10; count of bases not matched to a gene: 13. The CDR3 nucleotides read TGTGCCAGCAGCCGGGGACTAGCGGGGGGCCCCCACCCATCGCAGTATTTT. The encoded protein is CASSRGLAGGPHPSQYF.

V gene TRBV10-1 combines with J gene TRBJ2-5, with 8 bases fitting TRBD2. CDR1 WNHNN and CDR2 SYGVQD come from the germline V gene (reference sequence). The trim removed 0 bases at V and 5 bases at J, leaving 5 bases unmatched. The CDR3 totals 15 residues. DNA of the CDR3: TGCGCCAGCAGTGAGTCGGCGGGGGGCCTGGAGACCCAGTACTTC. The encoded protein is CASSESAGGLETQYF.

The sample holds a few counts of this clonotype. The genes are TRBV11-2 and TRBJ2-3, with D maybe TRBD2 (5 bases). Trimming took 3 bases from V and 6 from J, leaving 16 bases between them. The CDR3 is 15 residues long. Germline CDR1 reads SGHAT; CDR2 reads FQNNGV. The CDR3 nucleotides are TGTGCCAGCAGCTTGAACCTAGCAGGTGGGGATACGCAGTATTTT. Its translation: CASSLNLAGGDTQYF.

The chain is built from TRBV12-3 or TRBV12-4 and TRBJ1-1, with D hard to call. CDR3 length: 16 amino acids. Trimming pared 3 bases from V and 0 bases from J, leaving 14 bases between. The CDR3 sequence: CASSFRIRSMNTEAFF. The CDR3 DNA follows: TGTGCCAGCAGTTTTCGAATCAGGTCGATGAACACTGAAGCTTTCTTT.

This clonotype showed up just a few times. The chain couples TRBV27 to TRBJ2-1; D uncertain. This CDR3 spans 13 amino acids. Trimming left V 0 bases short and J 15 bases short, with 15 bases between. Germline loops: CDR1 MNHEY, CDR2 SMNVEV (reference sequence). CDR3 DNA: TGTGCCAGCAGTTTATCGATCTGGAGTGAGAGGTTCTTC. This sequence encodes CASSLSIWSERFF.